The clone carrying this TCR beta chain was seen a few times. The data were obtained in a study of T cells in Graves' hyperthyroidism and ophthalmopathy. TCR beta CDR3 regions were amplified from RNA. The HTBI primer set was used in a first-round RT-PCR of the TCR CDR3. Via MiXCR, TCRdb re-called the multiplex PCR reads, giving one row per CDR3 protein. Of about 640,000 distinct CDR3 sequences listed, less than 25% are singletons. This TCR was sampled from a man aged 25 to 40 with Graves' ophthalmopathy. Sequencing was performed on blood.

For the CDR3, the DNA is TGTGCCTGGAGTGGGAACCCCCCGGGAACTATGGGCTATGGCTACACCTTC. It yields the protein CAWSGNPPGTMGYGYTF. The gene calls are TRBV30 and TRBJ1-2; D gene unclear. The length of the CDR3 is 17 residues. Germline assignment: CDR1 GTSNPN and CDR2 SVGIG (reference sequence). The V end lost 1 base, the J end lost 4 bases, and 22 bases lay between the germline ends.